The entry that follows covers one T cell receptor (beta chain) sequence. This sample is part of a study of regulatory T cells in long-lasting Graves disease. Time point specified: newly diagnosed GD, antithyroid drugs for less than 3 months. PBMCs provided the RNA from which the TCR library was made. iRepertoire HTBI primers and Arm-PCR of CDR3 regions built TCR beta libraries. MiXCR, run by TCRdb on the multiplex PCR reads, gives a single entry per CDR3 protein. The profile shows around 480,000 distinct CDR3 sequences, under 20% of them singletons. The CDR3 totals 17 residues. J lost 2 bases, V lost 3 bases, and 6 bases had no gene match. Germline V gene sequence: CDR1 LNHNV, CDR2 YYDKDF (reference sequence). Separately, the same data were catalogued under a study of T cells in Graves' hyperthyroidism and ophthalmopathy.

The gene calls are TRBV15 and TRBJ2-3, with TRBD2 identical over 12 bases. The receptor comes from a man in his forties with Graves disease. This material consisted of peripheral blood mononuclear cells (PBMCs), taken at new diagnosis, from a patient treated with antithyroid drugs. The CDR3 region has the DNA TGTGCCACCAGCAGGGGACTAGCGGGCGCCGTCACAGATACGCAGTATTTT. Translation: CATSRGLAGAVTDTQYF. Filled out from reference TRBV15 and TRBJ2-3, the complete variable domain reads DAMVIQNPRYQVTQFGKPVTLSCSQTLNHNVMYWYQQKSSQAPKLLFHYYDKDFNNEADTPDNFQSRRPNTSFCFLDIRSPGLGDTAMYLCATSRGLAGAVTDTQYFGPGTRLTVL.